This record concerns one T cell receptor (beta chain) sequence. All patients experienced relapse after autologous stem cell transplantation, and brentuximab vedotin exposure was variable. From thawed PBMCs, CD4+ T cells were purified using magnetic negative selection. Complete response, partial response or progressive disease was recorded as best response. Produced via immunoSEQ multiplex PCR; TCRdb's table is partial and in-frame only. The sample has tens of thousands of clones; 80% to 85% are singletons. This entry comes from a study of PD-1 blockade in classical Hodgkin lymphoma. CDR3 length: 16 amino acids. The V segment lost 4 bases and the J segment 5 bases; nucleotides outside the gene matches: 14. CDR1 SGHRS and CDR2 YFSETQ come from the germline V gene.

The specimen was CD4+ T cells from blood, collected at baseline. J is TRBJ2-5 and V is TRBV5-1, with 7 bases matching TRBD1. The sequence was obtained from a human donor with classical Hodgkin lymphoma. CDR3 region: CASSLGSTGAGETQYF. CDR3 sequence (DNA): TGCGCCAGCAGCCTGGGGAGTACAGGGGCAGGGGAGACCCAGTACTTC. Variable domain in full (rest from reference TRBV5-1 and TRBJ2-5): KAGVTQTPRYLIKTRGQQVTLSCSPISGHRSVSWYQQTPGQGLQFLFEYFSETQRNKGNFPGRFSGRQFSNSRSEMNVSTLELGDSALYLCASSLGSTGAGETQYFGPGTRLLVL.